This TCR beta chain stems from a study of blood T cell repertoires in COVID-19. Germline CDR1 reads LNHDA; CDR2 reads SQIVND (reference sequence). Trimming stripped 4 bases from V and 8 bases from J, with 8 bases between. The CDR3 spans 11 residues. Only in-frame clones appear in the TCRdb table, and some are missing; sequencing was by immunoSEQ multiplex PCR. The repertoire holds around 100,000 clones, 87% seen once, with approximately 2% in the top ten. The sequenced material came from peripheral blood. The source of this sequence is a man aged 45-65 years with active COVID-19. The V call is TRBV19, the J call TRBJ1-2; D is possibly TRBD1 (5 bases). The CDR3 region is CASSRGRGYTF. The DNA of the CDR3 is TGTGCCAGTAGTAGGGGCAGGGGCTACACCTTC.